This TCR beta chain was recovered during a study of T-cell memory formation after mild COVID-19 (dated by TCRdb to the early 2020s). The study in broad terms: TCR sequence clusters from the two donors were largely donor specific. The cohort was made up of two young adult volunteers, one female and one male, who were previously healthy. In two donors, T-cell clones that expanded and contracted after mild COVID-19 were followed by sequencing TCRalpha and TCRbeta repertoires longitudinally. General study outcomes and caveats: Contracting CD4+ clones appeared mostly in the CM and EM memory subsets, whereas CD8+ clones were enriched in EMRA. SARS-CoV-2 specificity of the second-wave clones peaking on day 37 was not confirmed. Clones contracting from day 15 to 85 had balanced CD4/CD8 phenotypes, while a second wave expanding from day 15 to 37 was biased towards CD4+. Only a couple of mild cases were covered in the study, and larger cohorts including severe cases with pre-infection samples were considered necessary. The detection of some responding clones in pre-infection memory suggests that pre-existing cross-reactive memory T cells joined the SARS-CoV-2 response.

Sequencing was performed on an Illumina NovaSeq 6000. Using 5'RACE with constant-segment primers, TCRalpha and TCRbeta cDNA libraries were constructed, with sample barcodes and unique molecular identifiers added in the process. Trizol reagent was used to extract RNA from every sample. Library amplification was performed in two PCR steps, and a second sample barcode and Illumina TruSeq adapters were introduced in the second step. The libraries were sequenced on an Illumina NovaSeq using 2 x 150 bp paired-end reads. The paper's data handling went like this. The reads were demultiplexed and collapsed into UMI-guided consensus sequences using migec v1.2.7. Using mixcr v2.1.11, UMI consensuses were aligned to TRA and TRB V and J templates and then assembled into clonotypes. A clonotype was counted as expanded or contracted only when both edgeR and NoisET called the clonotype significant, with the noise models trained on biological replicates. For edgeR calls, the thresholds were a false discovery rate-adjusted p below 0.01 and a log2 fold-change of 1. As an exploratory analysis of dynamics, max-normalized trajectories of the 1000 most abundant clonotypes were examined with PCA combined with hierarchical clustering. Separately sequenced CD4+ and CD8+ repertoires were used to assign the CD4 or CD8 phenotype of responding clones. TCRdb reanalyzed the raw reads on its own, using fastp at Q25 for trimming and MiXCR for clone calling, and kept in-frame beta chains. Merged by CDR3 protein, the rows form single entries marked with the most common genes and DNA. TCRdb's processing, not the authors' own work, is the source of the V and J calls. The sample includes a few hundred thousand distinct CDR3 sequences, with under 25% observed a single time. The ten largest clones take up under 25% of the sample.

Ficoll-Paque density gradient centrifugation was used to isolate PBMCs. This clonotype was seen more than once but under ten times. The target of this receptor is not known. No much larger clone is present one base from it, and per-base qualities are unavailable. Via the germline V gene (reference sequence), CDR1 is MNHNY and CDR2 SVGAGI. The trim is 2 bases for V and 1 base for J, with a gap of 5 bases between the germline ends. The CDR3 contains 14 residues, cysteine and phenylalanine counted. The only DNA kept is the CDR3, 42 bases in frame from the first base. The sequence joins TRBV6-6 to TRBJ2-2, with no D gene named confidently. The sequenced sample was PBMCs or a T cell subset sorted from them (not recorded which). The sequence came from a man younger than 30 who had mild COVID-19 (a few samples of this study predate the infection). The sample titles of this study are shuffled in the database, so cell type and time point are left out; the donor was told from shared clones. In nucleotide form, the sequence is TGTGCCAGCAGTTACGGGGTGAACACCGGGGAGCTGTTTTTT. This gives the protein CASSYGVNTGELFF.